The 16 T cell receptor beta chains presented below share a single source sample, sequenced in a study of T-cell reconstitution after alpha-beta-depleted transplantation in children. Unique molecular identifiers featured in how the TCRbeta library was prepared. TCRdb passed the PCR reads through MiXCR, listing each CDR3 protein once. Of 500,000 to 650,000 distinct CDR3 sequences listed, 10% to 15% are singletons. Source: PBMCs, mostly from graft donor cells, taken 360 days after TCRalphabeta/CD19-depleted stem cell transplant. These receptors all come from a male patient younger than 18 who had a stem cell transplant for acute myeloid leukemia, so the T cells may come from the graft donor.

The rearrangement links TRBV5-6 to TRBJ2-3; D possibly corresponds to TRBD2 (6 bases). The germline gives CDR1 SGHDT, CDR2 YYEEEE. V was shortened by 2 bases and J by 2 bases, with 12 bases between the two germline ends. This CDR3 has 15 residues. CDR3 loop: CASSLGSSATDTQYF. CDR3 DNA sequence: TGTGCCAGCAGCTTAGGTTCTAGCGCCACAGATACGCAGTATTTT.

This clonotype was seen at least ten times. The V and J genes are TRBV14 and TRBJ2-3, with 15 bases fitting TRBD2. The CDR3 length is 19 residues. Germline V gene sequence: CDR1 SGHDN, CDR2 FVKESK. Unmatched junction bases numbered 12, after V lost 3 bases and J lost 5 bases. This chain's CDR3 is CASSHPRTSGRAIRDTQYF. Written as DNA, the CDR3 is TGTGCCAGCAGCCACCCCCGGACTAGCGGGAGGGCAATTCGAGATACGCAGTATTTT.

The chain combines TRBV12-3 or TRBV12-4 with TRBJ2-5, with D hard to call. V lost 6 bases and J 5 bases, leaving 19 bases between the germline ends. This CDR3 region has 15 residues. The chain's CDR3 is CASSPTENPRETQYF. The CDR3 DNA reads TGTGCCAGCAGCCCCACTGAGAACCCAAGGGAGACCCAGTACTTC.

Only a few counts were recorded for this clonotype. V usage is TRBV12-3 or TRBV12-4 and J usage is TRBJ2-2; D is perhaps TRBD2 (7 bases). Trimming took 5 bases from V and 4 from J, leaving 17 bases between them. The CDR3 runs to 16 residues. CDR3 DNA: TGTGCCAGCAGTCTCGACACAGGGAGGGCCACCGGGGAGCTGTTTTTT. Its protein product is CASSLDTGRATGELFF.

This clonotype was observed at least ten times. The rearrangement joins TRBV3-1 to TRBJ2-7; D not certain. CDR3 length equals 15 residues. Deletions cut 1 base from V and 2 bases from J, with 12 bases between. CDR1 LGHDT and CDR2 YNNKEL come from the germline V gene (reference sequence). The CDR3 nucleotides read TGTGCCAGCAGCCAAGCGGCAGGTCTGGCCTACGAGCAGTACTTC. Its protein is CASSQAAGLAYEQYF.

This chain connects TRBV3-1 to TRBJ2-1, with 7 bases fitting TRBD1. Germline assignment: CDR1 LGHDT and CDR2 YNNKEL (reference sequence). This CDR3 has 15 amino acids. The V gene end was trimmed by 1 base and the J gene end by 4 bases; junction bases not matched to a gene: 4. The CDR3 loop reads CASSQVSGQYNEQFF. The CDR3 DNA reads TGTGCCAGCAGCCAAGTCTCGGGACAGTACAATGAGCAGTTCTTC.

This clonotype turned up a few times. The chain combines TRBV2 with TRBJ2-1; no reliable D call. Germline CDR1 and CDR2: SNHLY and FYNNEI. V was shortened by 3 bases and J by 11 bases, with 5 bases between the two germline ends. The CDR3 covers 10 residues. The CDR3 bases are TGTGCCAGCAGTGAGACTCAGCAGTTCTTC. This encodes CASSETQQFF.

The chain uses TRBV4-2 and TRBJ2-2; 9 bases are shared with TRBD2. The germline V gene encodes CDR1 LGHNA and CDR2 YNFKEQ. The CDR3 loop spans 19 amino acids. V gave up 0 bases and J gave up 0 bases; unmatched junction bases: 8. CDR3 in DNA: TGTGCCAGCAGCCAAGATCGGAGCGGGAGGACCCCGAACACCGGGGAGCTGTTTTTT. Encoded protein: CASSQDRSGRTPNTGELFF.

This clonotype was seen at least ten times. The chain is built from TRBV6-6 and TRBJ2-7; D uncertain. The CDR3 is 12 amino acids. The V end was cut by 6 bases, the J end by 3 bases, with 9 bases between. In germline, CDR1 is MNHNY, CDR2 SVGAGI (reference sequence). CDR3 nucleotide sequence: TGTGCCAGCAGAACATCCGGCTACGAGCAGTACTTC. Translation gives CASRTSGYEQYF.

This clonotype was detected only a few times. The chain carries TRBV12-3 or TRBV12-4 and TRBJ2-3; no clear D gene. The V end lost 3 bases, the J end lost 10 bases, and 8 bases lay between the germline ends. The CDR3 runs 11 residues. CDR3 sequence: CASSLVASQYF. The CDR3 DNA is TGTGCCAGCAGTTTGGTAGCCTCGCAGTATTTT.

The V call is TRBV4-1, the J call TRBJ2-1, with 9 bases lining up with TRBD2. Trimming took 4 bases from V and 12 from J; bases not matched to a gene: 13. CDR1 is MGHRA, CDR2 YSYEKL, per germline. CDR3 length: 15 amino acids. CDR3 in DNA: TGCGCCAGCAGCCCCACGGTAGACCGCGGGAGGGTGCAGTTCTTC. Translating gives CASSPTVDRGRVQFF.

The chain joins TRBV6-1 to TRBJ1-2; D possibly corresponds to TRBD1 (6 bases). V shed 6 bases and J shed 10 bases, with 15 bases lying between them. The CDR3 sequence is 12 residues long. Germline V gives CDR1 MNHNS, CDR2 SASEGT. The CDR3 protein is CASSQGSVDYTF. As DNA, the CDR3 is TGTGCCAGCAGCCAGGGGAGCGTGGACTACACCTTC.

This chain links TRBV12-3 or TRBV12-4 with TRBJ1-2; the D gene is possibly TRBD1 (5 bases). Trimming cost V 7 bases and J 4 bases, with 13 bases left between them. The CDR3 is 13 residues long. For the CDR3, the DNA is TGTGCCAGCACCATCGGGGGTAGCTATGGCTACACCTTC. Encoded protein: CASTIGGSYGYTF.

The table lists this clonotype with many counts. This sequence joins TRBV7-6 and TRBJ2-2, with no clear D. Germline loops: CDR1 SGHVS, CDR2 FNYEAQ. The CDR3 extends over 14 amino acids. V lost 6 bases, J lost 2 bases, and 10 bases lay in between. Here the CDR3 reads CASRLDINTGELFF. The CDR3 DNA is TGTGCCAGCAGACTCGACATTAACACCGGGGAGCTGTTTTTT. The variable domain in full, completed from reference TRBV7-6 and TRBJ2-2, reads GAGVSQSPRYKVTKRGQDVALRCDPISGHVSLYWYRQALGQGPEFLTYFNYEAQQDKSGLPNDRFSAERPEGSISTLTIQRTEQRDSAMYRCASRLDINTGELFFGEGSRLTVL.

This chain joins TRBV20-1 and TRBJ2-3; TRBD2 matches 11 bases. After removal of 5 bases from V and 6 bases from J, the junction contained 7 bases not matched to a gene. This CDR3 has 14 amino acids. Per germline, CDR1 DFQATT and CDR2 SNEGSKA (reference sequence). Here the CDR3 reads CSASTSGRSDTQYF. DNA for the CDR3: TGCAGTGCTTCCACTAGCGGGAGAAGCGATACGCAGTATTTT.

The chain combines TRBV14 with TRBJ2-2; D gene ambiguous. CDR3 length: 14 residues. Germline V CDR1 and CDR2: SGHDN, FVKESK. With 4 bases removed from V and 5 bases from J, the gap between germline ends came to 11 bases. CDR3 loop: CASSLYMGTGELFF. DNA of the CDR3: TGTGCCAGCAGCCTATATATGGGGACCGGGGAGCTGTTTTTT.